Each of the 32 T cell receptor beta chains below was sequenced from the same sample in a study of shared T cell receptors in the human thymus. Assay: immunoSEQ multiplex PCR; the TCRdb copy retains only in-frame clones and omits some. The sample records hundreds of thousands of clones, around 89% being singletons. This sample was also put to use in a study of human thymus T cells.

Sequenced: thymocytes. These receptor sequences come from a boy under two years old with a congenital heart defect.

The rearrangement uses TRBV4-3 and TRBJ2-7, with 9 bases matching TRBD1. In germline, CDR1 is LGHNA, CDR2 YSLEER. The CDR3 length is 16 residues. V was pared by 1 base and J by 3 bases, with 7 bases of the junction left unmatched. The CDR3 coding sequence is TGCGCCAGCAGCCAAGCCACCGGGACAGGGTTCTACGAGCAGTACTTC. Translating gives CASSQATGTGFYEQYF.

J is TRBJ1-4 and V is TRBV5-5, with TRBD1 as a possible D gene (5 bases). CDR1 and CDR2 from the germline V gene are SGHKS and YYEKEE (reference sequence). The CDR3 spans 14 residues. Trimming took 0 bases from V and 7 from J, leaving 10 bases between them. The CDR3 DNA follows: TGTGCCAGCAGCTTGGTGGGGCGTTGTGAAAAACTGTTTTTT. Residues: CASSLVGRCEKLFF.

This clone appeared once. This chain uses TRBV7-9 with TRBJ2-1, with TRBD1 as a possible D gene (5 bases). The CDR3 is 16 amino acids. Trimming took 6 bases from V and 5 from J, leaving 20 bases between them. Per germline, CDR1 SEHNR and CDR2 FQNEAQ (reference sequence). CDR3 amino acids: CASRPKGARPHNEQFF. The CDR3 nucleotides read TGTGCCAGCAGGCCTAAAGGGGCTAGACCCCACAATGAGCAGTTCTTC.

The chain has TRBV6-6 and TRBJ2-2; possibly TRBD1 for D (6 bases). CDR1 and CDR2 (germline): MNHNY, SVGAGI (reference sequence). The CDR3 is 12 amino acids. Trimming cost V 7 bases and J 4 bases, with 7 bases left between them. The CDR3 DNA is TGTGCCAGCATCAGGGGCACCGGGGAGCTGTTTTTT. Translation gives CASIRGTGELFF.

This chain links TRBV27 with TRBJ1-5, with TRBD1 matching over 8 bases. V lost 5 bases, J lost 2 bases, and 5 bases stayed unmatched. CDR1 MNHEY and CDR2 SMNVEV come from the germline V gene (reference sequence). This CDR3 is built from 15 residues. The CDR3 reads CASSGSGGRNQPQHF. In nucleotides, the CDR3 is TGTGCCAGCAGTGGCTCAGGGGGCCGCAATCAGCCCCAGCATTTT.

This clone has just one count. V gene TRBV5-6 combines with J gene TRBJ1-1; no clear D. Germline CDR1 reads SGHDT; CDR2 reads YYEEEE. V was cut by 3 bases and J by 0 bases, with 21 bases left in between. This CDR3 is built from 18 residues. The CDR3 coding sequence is TGTGCCAGCAGCTCCGGGAGCGACGGGTGGGCAATGAACACTGAAGCTTTCTTT. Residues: CASSSGSDGWAMNTEAFF.

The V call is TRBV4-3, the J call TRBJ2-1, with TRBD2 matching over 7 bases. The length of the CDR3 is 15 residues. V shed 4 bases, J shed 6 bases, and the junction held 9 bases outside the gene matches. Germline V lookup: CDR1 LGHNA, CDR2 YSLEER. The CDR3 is CASSPPAGYSNEQFF. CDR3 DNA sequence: TGCGCCAGCAGCCCGCCAGCGGGGTATTCCAATGAGCAGTTCTTC.

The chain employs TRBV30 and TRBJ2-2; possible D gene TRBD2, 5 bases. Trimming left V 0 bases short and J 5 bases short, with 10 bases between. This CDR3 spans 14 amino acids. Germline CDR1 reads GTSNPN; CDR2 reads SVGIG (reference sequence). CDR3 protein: CAWSVRGSTGELFF. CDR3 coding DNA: TGTGCCTGGAGTGTACGGGGTAGTACCGGGGAGCTGTTTTTT.

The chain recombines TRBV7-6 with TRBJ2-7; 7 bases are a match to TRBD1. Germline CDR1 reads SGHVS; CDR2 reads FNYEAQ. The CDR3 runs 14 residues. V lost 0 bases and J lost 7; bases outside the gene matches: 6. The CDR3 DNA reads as TGTGCCAGCAGCTTAGCCCGGGACAGCCTTGAGCAGTACTTC. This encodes CASSLARDSLEQYF.

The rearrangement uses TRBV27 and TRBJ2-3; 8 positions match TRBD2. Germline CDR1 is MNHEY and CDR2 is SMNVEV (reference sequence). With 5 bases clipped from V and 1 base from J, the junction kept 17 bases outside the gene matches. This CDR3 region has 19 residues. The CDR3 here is CASSKHFIPGGMGTDTQYF. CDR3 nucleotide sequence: TGTGCCAGCAGTAAACATTTCATCCCGGGGGGGATGGGCACAGATACGCAGTATTTT.

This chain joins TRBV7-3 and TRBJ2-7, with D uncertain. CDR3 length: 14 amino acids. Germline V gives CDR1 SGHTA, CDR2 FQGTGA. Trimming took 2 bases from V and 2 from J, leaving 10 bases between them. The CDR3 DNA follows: TGTGCCAGCAGCTTAGGTCCTGCAGCCTACGAGCAGTACTTC. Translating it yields CASSLGPAAYEQYF.

In nucleotides, the CDR3 is TGCGCCAGCACCCCGGCTGGTACCTCAGCGCCAGATACGCAGTATTTT. Its translation: CASTPAGTSAPDTQYF. This sequence joins TRBV5-1 and TRBJ2-3; D gene ambiguous. This CDR3 is built from 16 residues. The germline V gene encodes CDR1 SGHRS and CDR2 YFSETQ. V lost 6 bases, J lost 4 bases, and 21 bases lay in between.

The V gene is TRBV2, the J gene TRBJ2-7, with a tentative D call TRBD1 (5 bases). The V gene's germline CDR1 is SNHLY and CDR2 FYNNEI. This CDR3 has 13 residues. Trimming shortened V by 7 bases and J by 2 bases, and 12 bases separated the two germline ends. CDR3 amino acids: CASKNQGTYEQYF. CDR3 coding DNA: TGTGCCAGCAAGAACCAGGGAACCTACGAGCAGTACTTC.

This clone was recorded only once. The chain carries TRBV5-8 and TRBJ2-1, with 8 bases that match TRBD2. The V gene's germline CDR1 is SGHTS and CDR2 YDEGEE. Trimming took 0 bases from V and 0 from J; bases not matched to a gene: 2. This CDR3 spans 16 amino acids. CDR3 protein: CASSLAGGNSYNEQFF. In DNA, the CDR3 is TGTGCCAGCAGCTTGGCGGGAGGGAACTCCTACAATGAGCAGTTCTTC. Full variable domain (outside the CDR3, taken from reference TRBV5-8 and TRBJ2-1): EAGVTQSPTHLIKTRGQQATLRCSPISGHTSVYWYQQALGLGLQFLLWYDEGEERNRGNFPPRFSGRQFPNYSSELNVNALELEDSALYLCASSLAGGNSYNEQFFGPGTRLTVL.

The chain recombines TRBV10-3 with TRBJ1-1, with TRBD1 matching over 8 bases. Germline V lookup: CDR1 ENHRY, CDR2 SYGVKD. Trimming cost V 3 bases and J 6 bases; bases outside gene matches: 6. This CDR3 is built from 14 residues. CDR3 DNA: TGTGCCATCAGTGACAGGCAGGGGGCGGCTGAAGCTTTCTTT. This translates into CAISDRQGAAEAFF.

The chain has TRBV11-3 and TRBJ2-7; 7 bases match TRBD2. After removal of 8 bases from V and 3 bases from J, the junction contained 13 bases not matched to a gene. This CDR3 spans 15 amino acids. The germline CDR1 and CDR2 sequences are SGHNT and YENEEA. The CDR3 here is CASSQPRERGYEQYF. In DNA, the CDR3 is TGTGCCAGCTCCCAGCCGCGGGAGAGGGGCTACGAGCAGTACTTC.

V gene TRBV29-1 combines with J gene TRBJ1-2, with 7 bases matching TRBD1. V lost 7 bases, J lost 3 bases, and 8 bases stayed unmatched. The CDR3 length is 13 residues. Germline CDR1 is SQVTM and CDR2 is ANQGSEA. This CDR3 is CSARDRADYGYTF. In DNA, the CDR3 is TGCAGCGCCAGAGACAGGGCGGACTATGGCTACACCTTC.

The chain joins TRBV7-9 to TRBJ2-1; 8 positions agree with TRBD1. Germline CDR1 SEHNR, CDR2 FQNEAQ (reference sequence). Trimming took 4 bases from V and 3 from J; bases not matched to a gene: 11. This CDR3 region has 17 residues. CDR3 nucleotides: TGTGCCAGCAGCTCTTACCCGTCCGGGACAGGCTACAATGAGCAGTTCTTC. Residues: CASSSYPSGTGYNEQFF. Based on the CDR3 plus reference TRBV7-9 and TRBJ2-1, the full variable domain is DTGVSQNPRHKITKRGQNVTFRCDPISEHNRLYWYRQTLGQGPEFLTYFQNEAQLEKSRLLSDRFSAERPKGSFSTLEIQRTEQGDSAMYLCASSSYPSGTGYNEQFFGPGTRLTVL.

The CDR3: CASSASNECGYTF. In DNA, the CDR3 is TGTGCCAGTAGTGCGTCGAATGAGTGCGGCTACACCTTC. The chain recombines TRBV19 with TRBJ1-2; D unclear. Trimming pared 5 bases from V and 8 bases from J, leaving 15 bases between. Germline assignment: CDR1 LNHDA and CDR2 SQIVND (reference sequence). There are 13 residues in the CDR3.

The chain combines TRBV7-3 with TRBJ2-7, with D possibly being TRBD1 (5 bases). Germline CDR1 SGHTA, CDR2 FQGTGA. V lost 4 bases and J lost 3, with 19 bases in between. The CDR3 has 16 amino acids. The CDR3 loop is CASSWGWTPVVYEQYF. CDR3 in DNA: TGTGCCAGCAGCTGGGGCTGGACCCCGGTCGTCTACGAGCAGTACTTC.

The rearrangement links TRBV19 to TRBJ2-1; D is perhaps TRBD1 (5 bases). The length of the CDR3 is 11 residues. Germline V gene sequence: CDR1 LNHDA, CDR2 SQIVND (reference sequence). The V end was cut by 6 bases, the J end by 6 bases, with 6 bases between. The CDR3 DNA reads TGTGCCAGTAGGGGGCCCAATGAGCAGTTCTTC. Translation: CASRGPNEQFF.

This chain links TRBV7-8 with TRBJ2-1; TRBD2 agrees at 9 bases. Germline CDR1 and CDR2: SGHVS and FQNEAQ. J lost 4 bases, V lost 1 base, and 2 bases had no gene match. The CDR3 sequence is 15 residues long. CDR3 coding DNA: TGTGCCAGCAGCTTAGGACTAGCGGTTTACAATGAGCAGTTCTTC. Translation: CASSLGLAVYNEQFF.

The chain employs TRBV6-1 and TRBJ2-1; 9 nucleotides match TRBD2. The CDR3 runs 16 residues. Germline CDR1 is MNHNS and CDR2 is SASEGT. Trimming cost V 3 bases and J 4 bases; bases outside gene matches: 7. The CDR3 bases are TGTGCCAGCAGTGATCCATCTAGCGGGGATTACAATGAGCAGTTCTTC. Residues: CASSDPSSGDYNEQFF.

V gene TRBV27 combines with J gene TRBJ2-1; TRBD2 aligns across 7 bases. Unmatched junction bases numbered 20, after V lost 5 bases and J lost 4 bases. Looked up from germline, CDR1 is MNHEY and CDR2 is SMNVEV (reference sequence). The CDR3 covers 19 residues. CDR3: CASSPPWGGSVVEYNEQFF. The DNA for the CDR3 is TGTGCCAGCAGTCCTCCATGGGGCGGGAGCGTTGTAGAGTACAATGAGCAGTTCTTC.

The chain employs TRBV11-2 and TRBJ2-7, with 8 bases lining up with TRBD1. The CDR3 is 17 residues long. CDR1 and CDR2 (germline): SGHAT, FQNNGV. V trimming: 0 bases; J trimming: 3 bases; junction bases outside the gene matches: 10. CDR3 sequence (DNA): TGTGCCAGCAGCTTAGATCTTAGGGACAGGCCACTCTACGAGCAGTACTTC. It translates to CASSLDLRDRPLYEQYF.

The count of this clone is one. The CDR3 spells CASSPHTNRAYEQYF. CDR3 sequence (DNA): TGTGCCAGCTCACCCCACACCAACCGGGCCTACGAGCAGTACTTC. V usage is TRBV18 and J usage is TRBJ2-7; D is undetermined. Germline values: CDR1 KGHSH, CDR2 LQKENI. V lost 3 bases and J 2 bases, leaving 14 bases between the germline ends. The CDR3 runs to 15 residues.

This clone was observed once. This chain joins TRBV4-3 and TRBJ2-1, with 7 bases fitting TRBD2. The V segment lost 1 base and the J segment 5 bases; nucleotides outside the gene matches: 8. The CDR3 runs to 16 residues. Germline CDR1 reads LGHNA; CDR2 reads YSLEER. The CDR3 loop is CASSQGGGDPNNEQFF. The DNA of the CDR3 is TGCGCCAGCAGCCAAGGGGGGGGAGATCCCAACAATGAGCAGTTCTTC.

The CDR3 here is CASSLGQHGVPYEQYF. The CDR3, as DNA: TGTGCCAGCAGCTTGGGTCAGCACGGGGTCCCCTACGAGCAGTACTTC. The chain has TRBV5-5 and TRBJ2-7; perhaps TRBD2 as D (5 bases). Trimming pared 0 bases from V and 2 bases from J, leaving 15 bases between. The CDR3 totals 16 residues. Germline values: CDR1 SGHKS, CDR2 YYEKEE (reference sequence).

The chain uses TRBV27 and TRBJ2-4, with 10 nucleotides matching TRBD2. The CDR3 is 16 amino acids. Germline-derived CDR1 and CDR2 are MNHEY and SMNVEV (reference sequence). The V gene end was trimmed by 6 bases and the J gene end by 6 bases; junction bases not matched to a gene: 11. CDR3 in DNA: TGTGCCAGCAGCTACGAGCGGGAGGGTGGTATAAACATTCAGTACTTC. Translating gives CASSYEREGGINIQYF.

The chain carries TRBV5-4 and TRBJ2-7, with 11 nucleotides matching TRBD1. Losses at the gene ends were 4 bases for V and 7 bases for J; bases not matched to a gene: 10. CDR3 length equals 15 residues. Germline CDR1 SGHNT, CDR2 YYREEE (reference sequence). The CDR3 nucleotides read TGTGCCAGCAGCGCGACCGGGACAGGGGGGCGGGAGCAGTACTTC. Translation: CASSATGTGGREQYF. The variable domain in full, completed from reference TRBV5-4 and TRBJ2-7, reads ETGVTQSPTHLIKTRGQQVTLRCSSQSGHNTVSWYQQALGQGPQFIFQYYREEENGRGNFPPRFSGLQFPNYSSELNVNALELDDSALYLCASSATGTGGREQYFGPGTRLTVT.

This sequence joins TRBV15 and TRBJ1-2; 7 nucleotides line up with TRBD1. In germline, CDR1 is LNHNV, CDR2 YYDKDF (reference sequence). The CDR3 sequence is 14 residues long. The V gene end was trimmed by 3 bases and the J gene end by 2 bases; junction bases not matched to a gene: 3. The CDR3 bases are TGTGCCACCAGCAGCAACAGGGGAAACTATGGCTACACCTTC. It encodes CATSSNRGNYGYTF.

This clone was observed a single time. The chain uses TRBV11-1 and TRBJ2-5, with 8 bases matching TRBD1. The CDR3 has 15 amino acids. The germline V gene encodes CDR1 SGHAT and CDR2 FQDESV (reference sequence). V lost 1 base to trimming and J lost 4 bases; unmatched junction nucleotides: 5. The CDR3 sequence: CASSLGTGGRETQYF. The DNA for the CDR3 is TGTGCCAGCAGCTTAGGCACAGGGGGGAGAGAGACCCAGTACTTC.